Shown below are 18 T cell receptor beta chains from a single sample sequenced in a study of blood T cell repertoires in COVID-19. The assay was immunoSEQ multiplex PCR, and TCRdb's table has in-frame clones only and misses some. The sample includes roughly 330,000 clones, 83% of them seen just once. The specimen sequenced was peripheral blood. These receptors were collected from a woman in her 50s with acute or convalescent COVID-19.

The CDR3 bases are TGTGCCAGCAGTTTGCCCGCTAGCCAAGCTTTCTTT. It specifies CASSLPASQAFF. V is TRBV27 and J is TRBJ1-1; D is unclear. Germline V lookup: CDR1 MNHEY, CDR2 SMNVEV (reference sequence). The CDR3 runs 12 residues. Deletions cut 3 bases from V and 9 bases from J, with 11 bases between.

The V call is TRBV5-1, the J call TRBJ1-2; unclear D gene. Germline values: CDR1 SGHRS, CDR2 YFSETQ. The CDR3 is 12 amino acids. Trimming took off 4 bases at V and 0 bases at J, with 4 bases between the two ends. In nucleotides, the CDR3 is TGCGCCAGCAGCGTAGCTAACTATGGCTACACCTTC. This sequence encodes CASSVANYGYTF.

This clone was seen only once. The rearrangement uses TRBV10-3 and TRBJ1-2; TRBD1 matches 9 bases. Germline CDR1 reads ENHRY; CDR2 reads SYGVKD. V was pared by 5 bases and J by 2 bases, with 3 bases of the junction left unmatched. CDR3 length equals 14 residues. CDR3 loop: CAISPTGGNYGYTF. The CDR3 coding sequence is TGTGCCATCAGTCCTACAGGGGGCAACTATGGCTACACCTTC.

In this sample, this clone turned up a few times. This rearrangement joins TRBV5-1 to TRBJ2-7; 10 positions agree with TRBD1. The CDR3 runs to 14 residues. CDR1 is SGHRS and CDR2 is YFSETQ in the germline V gene. The ends lost 4 bases at V and 6 bases at J; junction bases unmatched: 7. CDR3: CASSRGTGALEQYF. CDR3 DNA: TGCGCCAGCAGCCGAGGGACAGGGGCGCTCGAGCAGTACTTC.

The V call is TRBV2, the J call TRBJ2-2; maybe TRBD2 (6 bases). Deletions cut 5 bases from V and 5 bases from J, with 9 bases between. The germline V gene has CDR1 SNHLY and CDR2 FYNNEI. The CDR3 contains 13 residues. The CDR3 bases are TGTGCCAGCAGTCCGACTAGTACCGGGGAGCTGTTTTTT. As protein: CASSPTSTGELFF.

The chain recombines TRBV21-1 with TRBJ2-4; the table calls TRBD1, which could not be checked here. TRBV21-1 is flagged as a pseudogene. This CDR3 comprises 14 residues. CDR3 DNA: TGTGCCAGCAAGCCGGGGACAGAGAAAAACATTCAGTACTTC. This gives the protein CASKPGTEKNIQYF.

J is TRBJ1-4 and V is TRBV2; D is perhaps TRBD1 (5 bases). V was trimmed by 4 bases and J by 8 bases, leaving 14 bases between them. The CDR3 spans 14 residues. CDR1 and CDR2 from the germline V gene are SNHLY and FYNNEI. The CDR3, as DNA: TGTGCCAGCAGTGGCCCAGGGACTGGGGAAAAACTGTTTTTT. As protein: CASSGPGTGEKLFF. Looking up the rest from reference TRBV2 and TRBJ1-4 gives the full variable domain: EPEVTQTPSHQVTQMGQEVILRCVPISNHLYFYWYRQILGQKVEFLVSFYNNEISEKSEIFDDQFSVERPDGSNFTLKIRSTKLEDSAMYFCASSGPGTGEKLFFGSGTQLSVL.

A single count supports this clone. The chain couples TRBV3-1 (or the pseudogene TRBV3-2) to TRBJ1-6; TRBD1 agrees at 7 bases. The junction had 16 bases not matched to a gene; V was cut back by 3 bases and J by 8 bases. CDR1 and CDR2 from the germline V gene are LGHDT and YNNKEL (reference sequence). The CDR3 length is 18 residues. In DNA, the CDR3 is TGTGCCAGCAGCCAGTACTCCCTTAGGGGGCTCGGGGATTCACCCCTCCACTTT. Its translation: CASSQYSLRGLGDSPLHF.

The chain couples TRBV9 to TRBJ2-1; 10 bases match TRBD1. Germline V lookup: CDR1 SGDLS, CDR2 YYNGEE. This CDR3 contains 15 residues. Trimming took 3 bases from V and 4 from J; bases not matched to a gene: 4. The CDR3 sequence is CASSGPGQGYNEQFF. In DNA, the CDR3 is TGTGCCAGCAGCGGACCGGGACAGGGGTACAATGAGCAGTTCTTC.

This clone was detected only once. The gene calls are TRBV19 and TRBJ1-1; 11 bases align to TRBD1. This CDR3 spans 17 amino acids. Trimming took 7 bases from V and 10 from J; bases not matched to a gene: 20. Germline V gives CDR1 LNHDA, CDR2 SQIVND (reference sequence). The CDR3 sequence is CASTWLTPGQGAFGAFF. CDR3 nucleotides: TGTGCCAGTACTTGGCTAACCCCAGGACAGGGGGCGTTCGGAGCTTTCTTT.

The genes are TRBV6-5 and TRBJ1-5, with a weak D call TRBD1 (6 bases). This CDR3 region has 13 residues. Germline V gene lookup returns CDR1 MNHEY and CDR2 SVGAGI. The V gene lost 6 bases and the J gene lost 9 bases, with 15 bases spanning the gap. Written as DNA, the CDR3 is TGTGCCAGCAGGTTTACTCAGGGGTGGCCCCAGCATTTT. The encoded protein is CASRFTQGWPQHF.

The J gene is TRBJ2-1, the V gene TRBV24-1, with TRBD2 identical over 8 bases. Trimming cost V 7 bases and J 7 bases; bases outside gene matches: 11. This CDR3 has 15 amino acids. Germline V gene data show CDR1 as KGHDR and CDR2 as SFDVKD. The CDR3 is CATSPSRAGGNEQFF. In DNA form, the CDR3 reads TGTGCCACCAGCCCCTCCCGGGCGGGAGGAAATGAGCAGTTCTTC.

The rearrangement uses TRBV19 and TRBJ1-2; perhaps TRBD1 as D (6 bases). Germline V gene sequence: CDR1 LNHDA, CDR2 SQIVND (reference sequence). This CDR3 contains 13 residues. Trimming pared 2 bases from V and 9 bases from J, leaving 13 bases between. CDR3 nucleotides: TGTGCCAGTAGTATACAACCAGGGGATAGCTACACCTTC. Its translation is CASSIQPGDSYTF.

The chain combines TRBV7-8 with TRBJ1-2; 7 bases agree with TRBD1. Germline V gene sequence: CDR1 SGHVS, CDR2 FQNEAQ. J gave up 8 bases and V 5 bases, and 8 bases lay outside the gene matches. CDR3 length equals 13 residues. CDR3 sequence (DNA): TGTGCCAGCAGCAAGAGGGACAGCGGGGGCTACACCTTC. It yields the protein CASSKRDSGGYTF.

The J gene is TRBJ2-1, the V gene TRBV7-2, with 7 bases lining up with TRBD2. V was pared by 5 bases and J by 3 bases, with 10 bases of the junction left unmatched. The CDR3 runs 16 residues. Germline V gene sequence: CDR1 SGHTA, CDR2 FQGNSA. The CDR3 here is CASSPPQTSLYNEQFF. DNA of the CDR3: TGTGCCAGCAGCCCACCCCAGACTAGCCTCTACAATGAGCAGTTCTTC.

V usage is TRBV9 and J usage is TRBJ1-6; 8 bases align to TRBD1. Germline V gene data show CDR1 as SGDLS and CDR2 as YYNGEE. With V trimmed by 2 bases and J by 7 bases, 5 bases remained unmatched. CDR3 size: 15 residues. The CDR3 DNA follows: TGTGCCAGCAGCGTCGACAGGGGAGGCAATTCACCCCTCCACTTT. It specifies CASSVDRGGNSPLHF.

J is TRBJ1-2 and V is TRBV2; D is ambiguous. Germline values: CDR1 SNHLY, CDR2 FYNNEI. The CDR3 extends over 13 amino acids. V lost 2 bases and J lost 3, with 7 bases in between. The CDR3 is CASSESQYYGYTF. The CDR3 DNA follows: TGTGCCAGCAGTGAAAGCCAATACTATGGCTACACCTTC.

The J gene is TRBJ1-1, the V gene TRBV7-9; tentatively, D is TRBD1 (5 bases). Germline V CDR1 and CDR2: SEHNR, FQNEAQ (reference sequence). This CDR3 region has 14 residues. Trimming removed 7 bases from V and 4 bases from J, with 16 bases in between. This CDR3 reads CASTRGEGTTEAFF. The CDR3 DNA reads as TGTGCCAGCACCCGGGGGGAGGGTACCACTGAAGCTTTCTTT.